The clone carrying this T cell receptor beta chain was seen a few times. The antigen is undetermined. The sample comes from a study of cytomegalovirus exposure and HLA in healthy donors. Study background: A preliminary data release comprised 91 million or so unique TCRs obtained from HLA-typed donors.

Use of 60 Vbeta and 13 Jbeta primers characterized the PCR. Libraries were prepared by immunoSEQ multiplex PCR; TCRdb keeps only in-frame clonotypes and omits some of them. The sample shows some 170,000 clones, about 81% of them seen only once. The V and J ends lost 4 bases and 2 bases, in that order; junction bases with no gene match: 8. CDR3 length equals 15 residues. Germline assignment: CDR1 LNHDA and CDR2 SQIVND (reference sequence). Study-level points and caveats: Reportedly, a later analysis found an Asian-associated ancestry cluster had fewer N-insertions than the approximately 700-donor mean.

The clonotype was recovered from a girl between 10 and 17 years old in good health and CMV-seropositive. J is TRBJ2-7 and V is TRBV19; 7 nucleotides agree with TRBD1. The specimen sequenced was PBMCs. Written as DNA, the CDR3 is TGTGCCAGTAGTACCACTACGGGACAGACCTACGAGCAGTACTTC. Protein sequence: CASSTTTGQTYEQYF.